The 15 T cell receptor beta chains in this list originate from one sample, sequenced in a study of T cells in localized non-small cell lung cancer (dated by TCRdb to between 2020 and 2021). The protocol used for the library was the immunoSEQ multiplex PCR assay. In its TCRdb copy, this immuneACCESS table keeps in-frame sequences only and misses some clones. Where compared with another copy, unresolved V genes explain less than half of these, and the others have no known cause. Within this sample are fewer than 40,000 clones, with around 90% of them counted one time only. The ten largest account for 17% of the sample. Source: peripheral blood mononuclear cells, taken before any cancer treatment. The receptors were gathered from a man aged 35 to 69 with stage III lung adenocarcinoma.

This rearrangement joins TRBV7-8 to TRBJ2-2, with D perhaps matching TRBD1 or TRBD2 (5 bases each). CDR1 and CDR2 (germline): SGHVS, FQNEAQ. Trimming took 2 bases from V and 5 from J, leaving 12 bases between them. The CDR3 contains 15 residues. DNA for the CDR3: TGTGCCAGCAGCTTACAGGGATGGAGGACCGGGGAGCTGTTTTTT. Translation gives CASSLQGWRTGELFF.

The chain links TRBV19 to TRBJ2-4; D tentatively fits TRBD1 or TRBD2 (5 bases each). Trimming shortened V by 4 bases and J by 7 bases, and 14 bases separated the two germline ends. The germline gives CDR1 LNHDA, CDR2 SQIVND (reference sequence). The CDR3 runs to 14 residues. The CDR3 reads CASSNRDGANIQYF. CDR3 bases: TGTGCCAGTAGTAACCGGGACGGGGCGAACATTCAGTACTTC. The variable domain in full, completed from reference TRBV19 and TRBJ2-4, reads DGGITQSPKYLFRKEGQNVTLSCEQNLNHDAMYWYRQDPGQGLRLIYYSQIVNDFQKGDIAEGYSVSREKKESFPLTVTSAQKNPTAFYLCASSNRDGANIQYFGAGTRLSVL.

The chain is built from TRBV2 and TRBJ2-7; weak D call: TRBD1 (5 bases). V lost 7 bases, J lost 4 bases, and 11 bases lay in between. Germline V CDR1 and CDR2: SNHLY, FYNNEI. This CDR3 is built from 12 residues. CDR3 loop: CASKKGIYEQYF. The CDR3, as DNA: TGTGCCAGCAAAAAGGGGATTTACGAGCAGTACTTC.

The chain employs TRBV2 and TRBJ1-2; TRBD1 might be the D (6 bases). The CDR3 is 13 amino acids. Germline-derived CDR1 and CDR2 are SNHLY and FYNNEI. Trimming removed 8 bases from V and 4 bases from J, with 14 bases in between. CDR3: CASVQGSVYGYTF. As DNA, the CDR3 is TGTGCCAGCGTACAGGGTTCCGTCTATGGCTACACCTTC.

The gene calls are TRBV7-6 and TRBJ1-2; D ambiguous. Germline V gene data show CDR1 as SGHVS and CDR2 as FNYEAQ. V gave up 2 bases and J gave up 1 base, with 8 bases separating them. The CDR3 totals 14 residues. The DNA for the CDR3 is TGTGCCAGCAGCTTAAAGCACAGTAACTATGGCTACACCTTC. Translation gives CASSLKHSNYGYTF.

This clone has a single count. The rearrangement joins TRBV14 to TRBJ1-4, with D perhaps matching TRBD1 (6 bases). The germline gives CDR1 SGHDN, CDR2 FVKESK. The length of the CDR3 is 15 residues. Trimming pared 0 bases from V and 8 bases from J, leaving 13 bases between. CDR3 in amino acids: CASSQEGRGGEKLFF. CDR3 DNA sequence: TGTGCCAGCAGCCAAGAAGGCAGGGGAGGAGAAAAACTGTTTTTT.

Here the CDR3 reads CASRLKSGFSPLHF. Written as DNA, the CDR3 is TGTGCCAGCAGGTTAAAATCAGGGTTTTCACCCCTCCACTTT. V usage is TRBV6-5 and J usage is TRBJ1-6; D possibly corresponds to TRBD1 (5 bases). Deletions cut 6 bases from V and 9 bases from J, with 15 bases between. The germline V gene encodes CDR1 MNHEY and CDR2 SVGAGI. The CDR3 contains 14 residues.

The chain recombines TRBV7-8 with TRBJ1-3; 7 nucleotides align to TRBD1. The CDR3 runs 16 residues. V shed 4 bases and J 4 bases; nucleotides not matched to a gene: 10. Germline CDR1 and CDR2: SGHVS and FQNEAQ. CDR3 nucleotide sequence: TGTGCCAGCAGCTACCGCGGGCAGGACAGGGGAAACACCATATATTTT. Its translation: CASSYRGQDRGNTIYF.

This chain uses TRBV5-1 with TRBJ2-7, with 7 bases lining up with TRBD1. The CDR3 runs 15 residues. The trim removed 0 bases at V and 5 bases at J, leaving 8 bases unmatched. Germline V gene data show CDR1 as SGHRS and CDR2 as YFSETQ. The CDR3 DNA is TGCGCCAGCAGCTTGGAGGGGGCGGTCGGGGACGAGCAGTACTTC. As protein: CASSLEGAVGDEQYF.

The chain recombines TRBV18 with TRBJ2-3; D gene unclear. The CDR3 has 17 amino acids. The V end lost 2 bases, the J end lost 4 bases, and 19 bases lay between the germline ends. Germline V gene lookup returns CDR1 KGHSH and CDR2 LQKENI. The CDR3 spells CASSPRAAPEVPDTQYF. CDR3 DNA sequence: TGTGCCAGCTCACCAAGGGCTGCTCCCGAGGTCCCAGATACGCAGTATTTT. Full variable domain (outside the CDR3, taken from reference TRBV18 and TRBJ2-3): NAGVMQNPRHLVRRRGQEARLRCSPMKGHSHVYWYRQLPEEGLKFMVYLQKENIIDESGMPKERFSAEFPKEGPSILRIQQVVRGDSAAYFCASSPRAAPEVPDTQYFGPGTRLTVL.

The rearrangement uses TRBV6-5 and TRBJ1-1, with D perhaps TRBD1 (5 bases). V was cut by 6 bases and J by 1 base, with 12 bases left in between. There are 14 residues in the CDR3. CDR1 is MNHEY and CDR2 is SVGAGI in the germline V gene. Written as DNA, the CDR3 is TGTGCCAGCAGGGCTGGGACTTCGAACACTGAAGCTTTCTTT. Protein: CASRAGTSNTEAFF.

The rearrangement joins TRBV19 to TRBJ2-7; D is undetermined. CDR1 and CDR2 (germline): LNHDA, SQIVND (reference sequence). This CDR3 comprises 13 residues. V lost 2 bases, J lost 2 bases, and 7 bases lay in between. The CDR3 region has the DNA TGTGCCAGTAGTATAAACCAAGCCTACGAGCAGTACTTC. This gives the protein CASSINQAYEQYF.

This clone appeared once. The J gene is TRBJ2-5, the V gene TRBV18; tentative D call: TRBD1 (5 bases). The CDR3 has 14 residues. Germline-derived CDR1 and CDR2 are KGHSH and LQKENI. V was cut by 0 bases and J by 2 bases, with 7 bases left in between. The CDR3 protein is CASSPPTVQETQYF. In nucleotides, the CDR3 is TGTGCCAGCTCACCACCGACAGTGCAAGAGACCCAGTACTTC.

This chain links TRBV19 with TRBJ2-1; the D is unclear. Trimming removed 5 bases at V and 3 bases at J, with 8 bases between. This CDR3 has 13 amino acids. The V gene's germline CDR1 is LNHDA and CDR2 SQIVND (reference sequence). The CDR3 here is CASSPILYNEQFF. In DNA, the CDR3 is TGTGCCAGTAGTCCAATTCTCTACAATGAGCAGTTCTTC.

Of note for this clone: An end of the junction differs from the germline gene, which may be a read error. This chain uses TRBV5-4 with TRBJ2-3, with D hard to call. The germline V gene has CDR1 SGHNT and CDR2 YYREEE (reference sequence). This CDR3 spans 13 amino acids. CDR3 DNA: TGTGCCAGCAGCTTGGGTTACCGAGATACGCAGTACTTT. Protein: CASSLGYRDTQYF.